The 24 T cell receptor beta chains below come from one sample, sequenced in a study of blood T cell repertoires in COVID-19. Method: immunoSEQ multiplex PCR; TCRdb's copy keeps in-frame clones and lacks some. The table includes under 250,000 clones, about 91% detected once. The sequenced sample consisted of peripheral blood. Receptor source: a woman in her forties with acute or convalescent COVID-19.

The genes are TRBV6-5 and TRBJ1-1, with unresolved D. The V end was cut by 3 bases, the J end by 0 bases, with 11 bases between. The CDR3 totals 15 residues. The germline gives CDR1 MNHEY, CDR2 SVGAGI. For the CDR3, the DNA is TGTGCCAGCAGTTATCTCCAACATATGAACACTGAAGCTTTCTTT. As protein: CASSYLQHMNTEAFF.

A single count supports this clone. The chain recombines TRBV6-5 with TRBJ1-3; TRBD1 might be the D (5 bases). This CDR3 spans 15 amino acids. The V gene lost 2 bases and the J gene lost 4 bases, with 12 bases spanning the gap. Germline CDR1 reads MNHEY; CDR2 reads SVGAGI. CDR3: CASSYPGPRGNTIYF. The CDR3 DNA is TGTGCCAGCAGTTACCCAGGGCCGCGGGGAAACACCATATATTTT.

The chain combines TRBV5-4 with TRBJ2-3; no clear D gene. CDR1 is SGHNT, CDR2 YYREEE, per germline (reference sequence). The CDR3 spans 14 residues. V lost 0 bases and J 0 bases, leaving 5 bases between the germline ends. CDR3 in amino acids: CASSLGRSTDTQYF. CDR3 coding DNA: TGTGCCAGCAGCTTGGGGCGGAGCACAGATACGCAGTATTTT.

The chain combines TRBV10-2 with TRBJ1-1; possibly TRBD1 for D (6 bases). Deletions cut 0 bases from V and 10 bases from J, with 15 bases between. This CDR3 has 14 amino acids. Germline loops: CDR1 WSHSY, CDR2 SAAADI. The CDR3 is CASSESSNRDGAFF. The CDR3, as DNA: TGCGCCAGCAGTGAGTCCTCGAACAGGGATGGAGCTTTCTTT.

The chain combines TRBV2 with TRBJ1-2; weak D call: TRBD1 (6 bases). Per the germline V gene, CDR1 is SNHLY and CDR2 is FYNNEI. The CDR3 contains 16 residues. V dropped 7 bases and J dropped 1 base, with 19 bases sitting between them. In DNA form, the CDR3 reads TGTGCCAGCATCAGTCAGGGGAGTCAGTTTAACTATGGCTACACCTTC. It encodes CASISQGSQFNYGYTF.

The CDR3 DNA sequence: TGTGCCAGCAGCCAAGATGGGTTTGGGACTAGCGGGGGCGGGCAGTTCTTC. It encodes CASSQDGFGTSGGGQFF. The chain carries TRBV4-2 and TRBJ2-1; 14 bases agree with TRBD2. J gave up 12 bases and V 0 bases, and 10 bases lay outside the gene matches. CDR3 length equals 17 residues. CDR1 is LGHNA and CDR2 is YNFKEQ in the germline V gene.

This chain joins TRBV24-1 and TRBJ2-7, with 8 bases aligning to TRBD1. The CDR3 extends over 19 amino acids. V was pared by 6 bases and J by 1 base, with 19 bases of the junction left unmatched. CDR1 is KGHDR, CDR2 SFDVKD, per germline. The CDR3 coding sequence is TGTGCCACCAGTCCCGACCCCCGGGACAGGCAAGGATTATCCTACGAGCAGTACGTC. It specifies CATSPDPRDRQGLSYEQYV.

This chain joins TRBV5-1 and TRBJ2-2; tentative D call: TRBD1 (6 bases). Germline CDR1 reads SGHRS; CDR2 reads YFSETQ. V was clipped by 1 base and J by 2 bases, with 15 bases between them. The CDR3 contains 17 residues. The CDR3 sequence: CASSLPPTGFNTGELFF. CDR3 coding DNA: TGCGCCAGCAGCTTGCCACCTACAGGGTTTAACACCGGGGAGCTGTTTTTT.

The rearrangement links TRBV9 to TRBJ2-3; D may be TRBD2 (7 bases). Germline lookup yields CDR1 SGDLS and CDR2 YYNGEE. This CDR3 contains 17 residues. Between the trimmed V and J ends, which lost 5 bases and 3 bases, there was a span of 22 bases. The CDR3 sequence is CASRPLVEGRGTDTQYF. CDR3 coding DNA: TGTGCCAGCAGGCCCCTTGTTGAAGGGAGGGGGACAGATACGCAGTATTTT.

This clone is a singleton in its sample. The chain links TRBV6-6 to TRBJ1-3; no reliable D call. With 6 bases removed from V and 3 bases from J, the gap between germline ends came to 15 bases. Looked up from germline, CDR1 is MNHNY and CDR2 is SVGAGI (reference sequence). The CDR3 length is 15 residues. The CDR3 DNA reads as TGTGCCAGCAGCGCCTTAACAGAAAATGGAAACACCATATATTTT. Its protein product is CASSALTENGNTIYF.

This chain joins TRBV12-3 or TRBV12-4 and TRBJ1-2; D not certain. The CDR3 has 11 amino acids. V lost 6 bases and J 6 bases, leaving 8 bases between the germline ends. CDR3 coding DNA: TGTGCCAGCAGCCTCGGGGATGGCTACACCTTC. Amino acids: CASSLGDGYTF.

This clone was detected a few times. The gene calls are TRBV6-4 and TRBJ1-1; D gene unclear. Trimming took off 4 bases at V and 1 base at J, with 7 bases between the two ends. Germline loops: CDR1 MRHNA, CDR2 SNTAGT. The CDR3 spans 13 residues. The DNA for the CDR3 is TGTGCCAGCAGTGTTGAGGAGAACACTGAAGCTTTCTTT. It codes for CASSVEENTEAFF.

The chain combines TRBV5-1 with TRBJ2-5, with D possibly matching TRBD1 (6 bases). The CDR3 spans 21 residues. The germline V and J ends were trimmed by 4 bases and 5 bases, with 36 bases remaining between them. Germline values: CDR1 SGHRS, CDR2 YFSETQ. CDR3 bases: TGCGCCAGCAGCCCCCACTTCGACAGCGGCCCACGGGGACAAGAAATGGAGACCCAGTACTTC. This codes for CASSPHFDSGPRGQEMETQYF.

This clone was detected a few times. The J gene is TRBJ2-7, the V gene TRBV6-5; TRBD1 is a possible D gene (6 bases). Trimming stripped 8 bases from V and 5 bases from J, with 13 bases between. Germline CDR1 reads MNHEY; CDR2 reads SVGAGI. The CDR3 is made up of 12 amino acids. This CDR3 is CASGQGSHEQYV. The CDR3 DNA reads TGTGCCAGCGGGCAGGGGTCGCACGAGCAGTACGTC.

V usage is TRBV10-3 and J usage is TRBJ1-6, with a weak D call TRBD1 (6 bases). The CDR3 has 15 residues. Germline V gene lookup returns CDR1 ENHRY and CDR2 SYGVKD. Trimming stripped 3 bases from V and 8 bases from J, with 14 bases between. CDR3 region: CAISDRGASDSPLHF. The CDR3 DNA reads as TGTGCCATCAGTGACCGGGGGGCATCGGATTCACCCCTCCACTTT.

The V gene is TRBV4-1, the J gene TRBJ2-1, with D possibly matching TRBD2 (7 bases). Trimming took off 3 bases at V and 4 bases at J, with 19 bases between the two ends. Germline V gene data show CDR1 as MGHRA and CDR2 as YSYEKL. The CDR3 covers 17 residues. In DNA form, the CDR3 reads TGCGCCAGCAGCCACCCGAGGGGGACTACCCCTTACAATGAGCAGTTCTTC. Protein product: CASSHPRGTTPYNEQFF.

The CDR3: CASSDGAATNEKLFF. In DNA, the CDR3 is TGTGCCAGCAGTGATGGCGCGGCAACTAATGAAAAACTGTTTTTT. The gene calls are TRBV2 and TRBJ1-4, with D uncertain. The CDR3 spans 15 residues. Trimming took 3 bases from V and 0 from J, leaving 8 bases between them. Per germline, CDR1 SNHLY and CDR2 FYNNEI.

The rearrangement joins TRBV6-5 to TRBJ1-1; D perhaps matches TRBD1 (5 bases). The V and J ends lost 7 bases and 1 base respectively, with 16 bases between them. The CDR3 spans 15 residues. Per germline, CDR1 MNHEY and CDR2 SVGAGI. CDR3: CASIGDRRGNTEAFF. CDR3 DNA sequence: TGTGCCAGCATTGGGGACCGGCGGGGGAACACTGAAGCTTTCTTT.

The chain has TRBV7-8 and TRBJ2-1, with D perhaps matching TRBD2 (7 bases). The CDR3 consists of 13 residues. Trimming removed 9 bases at V and 7 bases at J, with 16 bases between. From germline, CDR1 is SGHVS and CDR2 FQNEAQ. The CDR3 coding sequence is TGTGCCAGTTTGGGGGGGGCGGGTAATGAGCAGTTCTTC. It translates to CASLGGAGNEQFF.

The V gene is TRBV5-1, the J gene TRBJ2-7, with 7 bases identical to TRBD1. The CDR3 length is 15 residues. Looked up from germline, CDR1 is SGHRS and CDR2 is YFSETQ. J lost 3 bases, V lost 5 bases, and 11 bases had no gene match. The CDR3 here is CASRTGTKQSYEQYV. The CDR3 DNA follows: TGCGCCAGCAGGACAGGGACCAAACAAAGCTACGAGCAGTACGTC.

The chain recombines TRBV3-1 (or the pseudogene TRBV3-2) with TRBJ1-1; D remains unclear. CDR3 length: 14 residues. Trimming shortened V by 4 bases and J by 3 bases, and 12 bases separated the two germline ends. Germline V gives CDR1 LGHDT, CDR2 YNNKEL (reference sequence). For the CDR3, the DNA is TGTGCCAGCAGCCTCGAGGTGCGGTACACTGAAGCTTTCTTT. Translated: CASSLEVRYTEAFF.

The chain has TRBV11-2 and TRBJ2-3, with D maybe TRBD1 (5 bases). Trimming shortened V by 0 bases and J by 6 bases, and 19 bases separated the two germline ends. Germline V lookup: CDR1 SGHAT, CDR2 FQNNGV. The CDR3 is 17 residues long. CDR3 in amino acids: CASSLDESPSGSDTQYF. As DNA, the CDR3 is TGTGCCAGCAGCTTAGACGAATCACCGTCAGGGTCGGATACGCAGTATTTT.

This chain links TRBV12-3 or TRBV12-4 with TRBJ2-3, with TRBD2 as a possible D gene (6 bases). The CDR3 spans 12 residues. The V gene lost 5 bases and the J gene lost 3 bases, with 6 bases spanning the gap. This chain's CDR3 is CASSRGTDTQYF. CDR3 in DNA: TGTGCCAGCAGTCGGGGGACAGATACGCAGTATTTT.

The CDR3 nucleotides read TGTGCCTGGAGTTGGGGGGGCAGAGACGAAGCTTTCTTT. It specifies CAWSWGGRDEAFF. The chain uses TRBV30 and TRBJ1-1, with D possibly being TRBD1 (6 bases). Trimming cost V 2 bases and J 8 bases, with 15 bases left between them. This CDR3 has 13 amino acids. Germline V gene sequence: CDR1 GTSNPN, CDR2 SVGIG (reference sequence).